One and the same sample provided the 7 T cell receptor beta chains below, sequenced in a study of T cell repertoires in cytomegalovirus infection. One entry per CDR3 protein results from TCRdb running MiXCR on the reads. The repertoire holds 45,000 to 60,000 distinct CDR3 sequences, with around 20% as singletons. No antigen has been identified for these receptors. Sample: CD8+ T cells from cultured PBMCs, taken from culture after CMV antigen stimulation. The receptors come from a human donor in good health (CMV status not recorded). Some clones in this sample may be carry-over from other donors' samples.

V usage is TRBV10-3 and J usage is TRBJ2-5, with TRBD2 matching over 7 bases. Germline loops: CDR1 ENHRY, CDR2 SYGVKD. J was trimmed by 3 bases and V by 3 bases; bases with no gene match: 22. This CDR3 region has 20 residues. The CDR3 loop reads CAISDPIPAGIPPGKETQYF. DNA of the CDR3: TGTGCCATCAGTGACCCGATACCAGCGGGAATACCCCCGGGAAAAGAGACCCAGTACTTC.

This CDR3 is CASTDGGNLGEKLFF. As DNA, the CDR3 is TGTGCCAGCACCGATGGGGGGAACTTGGGTGAAAAACTGTTTTTT. This chain connects TRBV6-1 to TRBJ1-4; possible D gene TRBD1, 5 bases. The CDR3 sequence is 15 residues long. V lost 7 bases to trimming and J lost 7 bases, with 19 bases between them. Germline V CDR1 and CDR2: MNHNS, SASEGT.

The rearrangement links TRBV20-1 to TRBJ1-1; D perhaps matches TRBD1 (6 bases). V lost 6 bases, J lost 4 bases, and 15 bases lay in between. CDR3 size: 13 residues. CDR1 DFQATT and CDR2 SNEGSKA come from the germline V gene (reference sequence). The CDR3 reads CSAPREGGTEAFF. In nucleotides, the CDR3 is TGCAGTGCCCCCCGGGAGGGGGGCACTGAAGCTTTCTTT.

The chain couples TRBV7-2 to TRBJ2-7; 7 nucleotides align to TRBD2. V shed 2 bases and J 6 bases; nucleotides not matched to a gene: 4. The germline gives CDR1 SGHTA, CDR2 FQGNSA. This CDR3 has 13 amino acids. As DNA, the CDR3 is TGTGCCAGCAGCTTAAACGGGAGGCTCGAGCAGTACTTC. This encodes CASSLNGRLEQYF.

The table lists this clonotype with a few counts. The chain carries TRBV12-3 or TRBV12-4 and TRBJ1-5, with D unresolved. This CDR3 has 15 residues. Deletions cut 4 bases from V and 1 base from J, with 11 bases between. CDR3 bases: TGTGCCAGCAGTTCAGAGACCCACAGCAATCAGCCCCAGCATTTT. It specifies CASSSETHSNQPQHF.

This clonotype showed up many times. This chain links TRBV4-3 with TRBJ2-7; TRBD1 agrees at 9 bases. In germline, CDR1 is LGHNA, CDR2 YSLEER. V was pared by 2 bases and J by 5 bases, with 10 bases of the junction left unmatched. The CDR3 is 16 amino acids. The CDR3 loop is CASSQSWLDRGDEQYF. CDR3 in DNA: TGCGCCAGCAGCCAAAGCTGGTTGGACAGGGGAGACGAGCAGTACTTC.

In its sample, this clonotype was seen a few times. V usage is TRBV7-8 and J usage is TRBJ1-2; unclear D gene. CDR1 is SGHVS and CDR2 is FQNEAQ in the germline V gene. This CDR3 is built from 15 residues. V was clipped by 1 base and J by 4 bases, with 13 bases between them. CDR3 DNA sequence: TGTGCCAGCAGCTTAGGGCTGACCGACTTCTATGGCTACACCTTC. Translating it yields CASSLGLTDFYGYTF.